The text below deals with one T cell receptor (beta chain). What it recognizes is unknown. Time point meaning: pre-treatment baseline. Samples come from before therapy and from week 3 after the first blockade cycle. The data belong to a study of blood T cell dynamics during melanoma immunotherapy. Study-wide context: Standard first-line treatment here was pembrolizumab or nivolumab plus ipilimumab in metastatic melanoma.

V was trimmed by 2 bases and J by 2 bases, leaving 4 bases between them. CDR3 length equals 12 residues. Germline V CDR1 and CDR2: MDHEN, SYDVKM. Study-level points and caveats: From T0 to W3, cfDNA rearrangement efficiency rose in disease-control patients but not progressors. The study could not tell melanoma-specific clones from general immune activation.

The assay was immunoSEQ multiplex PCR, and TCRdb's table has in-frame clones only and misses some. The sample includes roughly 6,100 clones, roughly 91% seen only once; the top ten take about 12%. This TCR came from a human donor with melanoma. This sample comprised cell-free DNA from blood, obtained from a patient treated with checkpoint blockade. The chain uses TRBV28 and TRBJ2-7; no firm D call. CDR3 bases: TGTGCCAGCAGTTTAACCGCCTACGAGCAGTACTTC. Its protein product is CASSLTAYEQYF. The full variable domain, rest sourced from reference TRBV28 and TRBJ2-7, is DVKVTQSSRYLVKRTGEKVFLECVQDMDHENMFWYRQDPGLGLRLIYFSYDVKMKEKGDIPEGYSVSREKKERFSLILESASTNQTSMYLCASSLTAYEQYFGPGTRLTVT.